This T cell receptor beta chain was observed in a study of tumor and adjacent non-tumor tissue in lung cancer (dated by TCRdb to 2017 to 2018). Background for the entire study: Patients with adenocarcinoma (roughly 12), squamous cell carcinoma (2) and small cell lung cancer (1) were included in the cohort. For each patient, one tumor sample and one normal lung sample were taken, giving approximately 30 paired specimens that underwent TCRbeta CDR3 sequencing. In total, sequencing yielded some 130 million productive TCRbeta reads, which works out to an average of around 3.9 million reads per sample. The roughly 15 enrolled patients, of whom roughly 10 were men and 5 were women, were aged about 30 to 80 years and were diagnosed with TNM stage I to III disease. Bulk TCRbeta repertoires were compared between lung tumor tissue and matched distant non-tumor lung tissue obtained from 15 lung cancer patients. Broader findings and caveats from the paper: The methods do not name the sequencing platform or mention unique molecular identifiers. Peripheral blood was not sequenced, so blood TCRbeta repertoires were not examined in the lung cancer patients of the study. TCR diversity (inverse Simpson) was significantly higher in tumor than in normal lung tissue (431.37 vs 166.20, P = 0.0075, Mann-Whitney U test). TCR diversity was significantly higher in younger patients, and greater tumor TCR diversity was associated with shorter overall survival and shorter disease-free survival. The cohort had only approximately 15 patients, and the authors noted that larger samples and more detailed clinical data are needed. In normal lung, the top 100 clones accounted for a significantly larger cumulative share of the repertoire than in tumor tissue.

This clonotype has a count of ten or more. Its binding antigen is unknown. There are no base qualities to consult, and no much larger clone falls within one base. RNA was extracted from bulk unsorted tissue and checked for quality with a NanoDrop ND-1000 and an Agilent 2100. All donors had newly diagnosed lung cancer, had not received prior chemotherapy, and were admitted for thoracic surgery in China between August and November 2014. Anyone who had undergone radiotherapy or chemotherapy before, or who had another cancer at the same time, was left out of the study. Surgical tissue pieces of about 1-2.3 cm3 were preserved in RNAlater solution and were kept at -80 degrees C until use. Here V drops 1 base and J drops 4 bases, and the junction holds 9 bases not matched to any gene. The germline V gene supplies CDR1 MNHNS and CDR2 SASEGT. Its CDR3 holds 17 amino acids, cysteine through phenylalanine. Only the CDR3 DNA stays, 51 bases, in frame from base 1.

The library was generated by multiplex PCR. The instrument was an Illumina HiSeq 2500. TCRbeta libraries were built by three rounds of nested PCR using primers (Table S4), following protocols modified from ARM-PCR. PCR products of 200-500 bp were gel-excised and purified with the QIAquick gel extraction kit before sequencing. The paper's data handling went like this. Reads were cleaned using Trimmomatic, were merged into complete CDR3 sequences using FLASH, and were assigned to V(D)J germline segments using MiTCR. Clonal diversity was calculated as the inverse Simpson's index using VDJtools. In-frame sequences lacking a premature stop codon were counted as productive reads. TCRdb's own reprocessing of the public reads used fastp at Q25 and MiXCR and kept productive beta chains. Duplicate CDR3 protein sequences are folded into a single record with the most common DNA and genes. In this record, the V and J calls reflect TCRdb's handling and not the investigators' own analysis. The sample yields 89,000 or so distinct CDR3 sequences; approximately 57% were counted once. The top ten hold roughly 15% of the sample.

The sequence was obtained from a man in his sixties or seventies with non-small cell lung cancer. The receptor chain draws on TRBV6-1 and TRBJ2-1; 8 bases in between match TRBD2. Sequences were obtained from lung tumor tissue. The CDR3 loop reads CASSEERGLAAYNEQFF. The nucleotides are TGTGCCAGCAGTGAAGAACGAGGACTAGCAGCATACAATGAGCAGTTCTTC.